This T cell receptor (beta chain) appears in the sequencing data of a study of PD-1 blockade in classical Hodgkin lymphoma. Whole-study findings and limits: Patients newly diagnosed and complete responders had comparable baseline diversity.

V was shortened by 3 bases and J by 11 bases, with 25 bases between the two germline ends. Germline CDR1 is SNHLY and CDR2 is FYNNEI. This CDR3 has 16 residues. Regarding this clone: Its specificity is unknown.

Profiled with immunoSEQ multiplex PCR; TCRdb holds only in-frame clones, not every one. Of about 41,000 clones in the sample, around 69% were seen once. The time point is: cycle 4 day 1 (C4D1), after around six weeks of nivolumab. Every patient was affected by relapse after autologous stem cell transplantation, while exposure to brentuximab vedotin was not uniform. This TCR was recovered from a human donor with classical Hodgkin lymphoma. The sequencing here drew on peripheral blood mononuclear cells (PBMCs), taken before the fourth cycle of nivolumab. V is TRBV2 and J is TRBJ1-1; a possible D gene is TRBD1 (6 bases). DNA for the CDR3: TGTGCCAGCAGTGATTCTTGGGGGCCAGGGGCTGGATATGCTTTCTTT. Amino acids: CASSDSWGPGAGYAFF.